This T cell receptor (beta chain) was documented in a study of spatial heterogeneity in lung cancer. Findings and caveats of the study: Ubiquitous expanded tumor TCRs were seen in blood more at resection than at follow-up.

Every TCR cDNA molecule carried a tag that served as a unique molecular identifier. TCRdb itself ran the 5' RACE reads through MiXCR, one entry per CDR3 protein. This sample carries some 120,000 distinct CDR3 sequences, more than 10% of them seen once, and the ten largest clones take roughly 15%. Points on this clonotype: Its antigen is unknown.

Sample time point: blood at routine non-recurrence follow-up after resection. TCRs were sequenced from unsorted whole RNA of tumor, nontumor lung or PBMC. The CDR3 has 14 residues. Trimming cost V 0 bases and J 7 bases; bases outside gene matches: 3. Per germline, CDR1 SGHRS and CDR2 YFSETQ. This chain links TRBV5-1 with TRBJ2-1, with TRBD1 matching 8 bases. This TCR was recovered from a male donor with early-stage non-small cell lung cancer. Sequencing used PBMCs, obtained at follow-up. The CDR3 protein is CASSLGQGSNEQFF. CDR3 DNA: TGCGCCAGCAGCTTGGGACAGGGGTCGAATGAGCAGTTCTTC.